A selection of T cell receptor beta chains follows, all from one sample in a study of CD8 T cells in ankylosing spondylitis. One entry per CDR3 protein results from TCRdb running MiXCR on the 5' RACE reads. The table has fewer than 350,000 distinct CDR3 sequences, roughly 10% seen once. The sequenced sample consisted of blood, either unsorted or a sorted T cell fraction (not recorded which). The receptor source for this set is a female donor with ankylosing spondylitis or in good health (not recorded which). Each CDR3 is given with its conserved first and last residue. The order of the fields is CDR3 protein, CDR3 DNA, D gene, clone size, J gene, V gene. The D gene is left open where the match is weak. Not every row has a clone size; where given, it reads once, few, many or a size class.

CSAHAGTGPETQYF	TGCAGTGCTCACGCCGGGACAGGGCCAGAGACCCAGTACTTC	TRBD1	few	TRBJ2-5	TRBV20-1
CASSQRGGFAGDTQYF	TGTGCCAGCAGCCAGCGGGGGGGTTTTGCTGGAGATACGCAGTATTTT	TRBD2	.	TRBJ2-3	TRBV12-3/TRBV12-4
CSAVDFFNGNEQYF	TGCAGTGCAGTGGACTTTTTTAACGGAAACGAGCAGTACTTC	.	many	TRBJ2-7	TRBV20-1
CASSRAVPNTEAFF	TGTGCCAGCAGCCGCGCAGTACCGAATACTGAAGCTTTCTTT	.	.	TRBJ1-1	TRBV12-3/TRBV12-4
CSARGGTWNYGYTF	TGCAGTGCTAGAGGTGGGACATGGAACTATGGCTACACCTTC	.	many	TRBJ1-2	TRBV20-1
CASSPGTSGRDEQFF	TGTGCCAGCAGTCCTGGGACTAGCGGGAGGGATGAGCAGTTCTTC	TRBD2	few	TRBJ2-1	TRBV27
CSARSTDSTDTQYF	TGCAGTGCTAGATCTACGGATAGCACAGATACGCAGTATTTT	.	many	TRBJ2-3	TRBV20-1
CASSQPLLAGSSYEQYF	TGTGCCAGCAGTCAGCCCTTGTTGGCGGGAAGCTCCTACGAGCAGTACTTC	.	many	TRBJ2-7	TRBV2
CSARGLANEQFF	TGCAGTGCTAGGGGTCTAGCTAATGAGCAGTTCTTC	.	many	TRBJ2-1	TRBV20-1
CASSYKAGSFNEQYF	TGTGCCAGCAGTTACAAGGCAGGGAGTTTCAACGAGCAGTACTTC	.	many	TRBJ2-7	TRBV6-5
CASTYWGSYSPLHF	TGTGCCAGCACATATTGGGGAAGTTATTCACCCCTCCACTTT	.	.	TRBJ1-6	TRBV27
CASSFGIVTEAFF	TGTGCCAGCAGTTTCGGGATAGTGACTGAAGCTTTCTTT	.	many	TRBJ1-1	TRBV28
CASSAGTAQETQYF	TGCGCCAGCAGCGCCGGGACGGCCCAAGAGACCCAGTACTTC	.	.	TRBJ2-5	TRBV4-1
CSAREWGLRTEKETQYF	TGCAGTGCTAGAGAGTGGGGGCTACGGACAGAAAAAGAGACCCAGTACTTC	.	.	TRBJ2-5	TRBV20-1
CSARSANPTDTQYF	TGCAGTGCTCGCTCGGCCAACCCCACAGATACGCAGTATTTT	.	many	TRBJ2-3	TRBV20-1
CSAKTGGSTEAFF	TGCAGCGCTAAAACAGGGGGGTCCACTGAAGCTTTCTTT	TRBD1	many	TRBJ1-1	TRBV29-1
CSATAYTRDRAWLSQPQHF	TGCAGTGCCACAGCCTACACTCGGGACAGGGCCTGGCTGTCTCAGCCCCAGCATTTT	TRBD1	many	TRBJ1-5	TRBV20-1
CSAREGTRDYEQYF	TGCAGTGCTAGAGAGGGAACTAGGGACTACGAGCAGTACTTC	.	many	TRBJ2-7	TRBV20-1
CASSQHPTGSEKLFF	TGCGCCAGCAGCCAACACCCGACAGGCTCCGAAAAACTGTTTTTT	.	few	TRBJ1-4	TRBV4-1
CAWSSSGSHEQYF	TGTGCCTGGAGCTCCTCGGGGTCCCACGAGCAGTACTTC	.	many	TRBJ2-7	TRBV30
CASSRLALTESNQPQHF	TGTGCCAGCAGCCGCTTAGCACTTACCGAAAGCAATCAGCCCCAGCATTTT	.	.	TRBJ1-5	TRBV12-3/TRBV12-4
CASSPGLGTKETQYF	TGTGCCAGCAGTCCGGGACTAGGAACGAAAGAGACCCAGTACTTC	TRBD2	many	TRBJ2-5	TRBV6-1
CASRDPRTNTEAFF	TGTGCTAGTCGGGACCCTAGGACGAACACTGAAGCTTTCTTT	.	.	TRBJ1-1	TRBV12-5
CASSRDYYTDTQYF	TGCGCCAGCAGTAGGGACTATTACACAGATACGCAGTATTTT	TRBD2	many	TRBJ2-3	TRBV5-1
CASSPGQGRGEKLFF	TGCGCCAGCAGCCCTGGACAGGGGCGTGGGGAAAAACTGTTTTTT	TRBD1	many	TRBJ1-4	TRBV5-1
CASRTGGGTNEKLFF	TGTGCCAGCAGAACCGGGGGAGGAACTAATGAAAAACTGTTTTTT	.	many	TRBJ1-4	TRBV6-1
CASSATRGIGQYF	TGCGCCAGCAGCGCTACACGAGGGATTGGGCAGTACTTC	.	many	TRBJ2-7	TRBV4-3
CASSTLAGTGNYGYTF	TGTGCCAGCAGTACATTAGCCGGGACAGGGAACTATGGCTACACCTTC	TRBD1	many	TRBJ1-2	TRBV12-3/TRBV12-4
CASSQGAGNTIYF	TGTGCCAGCAGTCAAGGGGCTGGAAACACCATATATTTT	.	.	TRBJ1-3	TRBV27
CVSSLPQGNNEQFF	TGCGTCAGCAGCTTGCCCCAGGGGAACAATGAGCAGTTCTTC	.	.	TRBJ2-1	TRBV5-1
CATGQPRQPQYF	TGTGCCACCGGACAGCCGAGGCAGCCCCAGTATTTT	.	.	TRBJ2-3	TRBV6-2/TRBV6-3
CASSLRDNSYNEQFF	TGTGCCAGCAGCTTAAGGGACAACTCCTACAATGAGCAGTTCTTC	.	few	TRBJ2-1	TRBV7-9
CASSHPPRHPNQPQHF	TGTGCCAGCAGCCACCCTCCCAGACATCCTAATCAGCCCCAGCATTTT	.	many	TRBJ1-5	TRBV7-2
CASSEYKGLQETQYF	TGTGCCAGCAGTGAATATAAGGGGCTCCAAGAGACCCAGTACTTC	.	.	TRBJ2-5	TRBV25-1
CASSRQGHQPQHF	TGTGCCAGCAGCCGACAGGGTCATCAGCCCCAGCATTTT	TRBD1	few	TRBJ1-5	TRBV5-8
CSARDPGGDYNEQFF	TGCAGTGCTAGAGATCCGGGCGGGGACTACAATGAGCAGTTCTTC	.	many	TRBJ2-1	TRBV20-1
CASSYGTEAFF	TGTGCCAGCAGTTACGGCACTGAAGCTTTCTTT	.	many	TRBJ1-1	TRBV6-5
CASSGSLTYTDTQYF	TGTGCCAGCAGCGGGAGTTTAACCTACACAGATACGCAGTATTTT	TRBD2	.	TRBJ2-3	TRBV19
CSAGGGSLDEQYF	TGCAGTGCGGGGGGAGGGAGTCTCGACGAGCAGTACTTC	TRBD2	many	TRBJ2-7	TRBV20-1
CASSPHRLDYEQYF	TGTGCCAGCAGTCCACACAGGTTGGACTACGAGCAGTACTTC	.	many	TRBJ2-7	TRBV27
CASSVDGTAPNEKLFF	TGTGCCAGCAGCGTAGATGGAACAGCTCCTAATGAAAAACTGTTTTTT	.	many	TRBJ1-4	TRBV9
CCARDPLTGTVQGDTQYF	TGCTGTGCTAGAGATCCATTAACCGGGACGGTCCAGGGAGATACGCAGTATTTT	.	.	TRBJ2-3	TRBV20-1
CASSQGLSLEQFF	TGCGCCAGCAGCCAAGGCCTAAGCCTCGAGCAGTTCTTC	.	.	TRBJ2-1	TRBV4-3
CASSLPPAYGYTF	TGTGCCAGCAGCTTACCTCCAGCCTATGGCTACACCTTC	.	many	TRBJ1-2	TRBV7-2
CASSQWNSQETQYF	TGTGCCAGCAGCCAATGGAACAGTCAAGAGACCCAGTACTTC	.	few	TRBJ2-5	TRBV3-1
CASSFAGISTDTQYF	TGTGCCAGCAGCTTCGCGGGGATTAGCACAGATACGCAGTATTTT	.	.	TRBJ2-3	TRBV7-2
CASTTGNYGYTF	TGTGCCAGCACCACAGGGAACTATGGCTACACCTTC	.	many	TRBJ1-2	TRBV7-9
CASSGTGIEAFF	TGCGCCAGCAGTGGGACAGGGATTGAAGCTTTCTTT	TRBD1	many	TRBJ1-1	TRBV5-1
CASSSDSFSTDTQYF	TGTGCCAGCAGCTCGGACAGCTTTAGCACAGATACGCAGTATTTT	.	many	TRBJ2-3	TRBV28
CASSSGLPEETQYF	TGTGCCAGCAGTTCCGGCCTCCCGGAGGAGACCCAGTACTTC	.	few	TRBJ2-5	TRBV6-5
CAISRATGGYGYTF	TGTGCCATCAGCAGGGCAACAGGGGGCTATGGCTACACCTTC	TRBD1	.	TRBJ1-2	TRBV15
CASSYSPGTEINYGYTF	TGTGCCAGCAGTTACTCTCCTGGGACAGAGATTAACTATGGCTACACCTTC	TRBD1	.	TRBJ1-2	TRBV6-5
CASSEWKGAIYF	TGTGCCAGCAGTGAATGGAAGGGCGCCATATATTTT	.	few	TRBJ1-3	TRBV25-1
CASSQDPSRGYGYTF	TGTGCCAGCAGCCAAGACCCATCAAGGGGCTATGGCTACACCTTC	.	many	TRBJ1-2	TRBV12-3/TRBV12-4
CASSSDRDPLSYGYTF	TGTGCCAGCAGTTCTGACAGGGACCCATTGAGTTATGGCTACACCTTC	TRBD1	few	TRBJ1-2	TRBV2